These T cell receptor beta chains were read from a single sample in a study of blood T cell repertoires in COVID-19. Profiled with immunoSEQ multiplex PCR; TCRdb holds only in-frame clones, not every one. Of some 330,000 clones in the sample, over 70% were seen once. The specimen sequenced was PBMCs or T cells enriched from blood (not recorded which). The source of these receptors is a young man who had recovered from COVID-19. The CDR3 runs from the conserved cysteine through the conserved F or W. D genes are given only for firm matches. The listing skips clone size in some rows; elsewhere it reads once, few, many or a size class.

DNA	CDR3	size	V	D	J
TGTGCCAGCAGCTTAGTGGCCGCTCCGGAGGGTGGGTATGGCTACACCTTC	CASSLVAAPEGGYGYTF	NA	TRBV7-8	NA	TRBJ1-2
TGTGCCAGCAGCTTAACACGGGACAAATACGAGCAGTACTTC	CASSLTRDKYEQYF	NA	TRBV7-2	NA	TRBJ2-7
TGCGCCAGCAGCTTAGGGACAGGGACCACAGATACGCAGTATTTT	CASSLGTGTTDTQYF	once	TRBV5-1	TRBD1	TRBJ2-3
TGTGCCAGCAGCCCAGGGGTTACCGCTAATGAAAAACTGTTTTTT	CASSPGVTANEKLFF	NA	TRBV3-1/TRBV3-2	NA	TRBJ1-4
TGCGCCAGCAGCTTGGTGGGCAGGGCTGGGGAGACCCAGTACTTC	CASSLVGRAGETQYF	NA	TRBV5-1	NA	TRBJ2-5
TGTGCCAGCAGAAGGACAGGGGGCCAAGAGACCCAGTACTTC	CASRRTGGQETQYF	NA	TRBV2	TRBD1	TRBJ2-5
TGTGCCAGCAGTGAAGCGCTCCCGGGGGGCGATAATTCACCCCTCCACTTT	CASSEALPGGDNSPLHF	NA	TRBV2	NA	TRBJ1-6
TGTGCCATCAGTGATACCGGGACAGGCTATGGCTACACCTTC	CAISDTGTGYGYTF	NA	TRBV10-3	TRBD1	TRBJ1-2
TGTGCCAGCAGCTTGGTTACGGGTGTGAACACTGAAGCTTTCTTT	CASSLVTGVNTEAFF	NA	TRBV5-4	NA	TRBJ1-1
TGTGCCAGCAGCGGGGGGGTGAACACTGAAGCTTTCTTT	CASSGGVNTEAFF	NA	TRBV21-1	NA	TRBJ1-1
TGTGCCAGCAGCCTATCGACAATCCGGGGGGGGCGAACTGGAAACACCATATATTTT	CASSLSTIRGGRTGNTIYF	once	TRBV3-1/TRBV3-2	NA	TRBJ1-3
TGTGCCAGCAGCCCCCAAGGGACAGATTGGGAGACCCAGTACTTC	CASSPQGTDWETQYF	NA	TRBV13	TRBD1	TRBJ2-5
TGCGCCAGCAGGACGACAGGGGCGGATTTCACTGAAGCTTTCTTT	CASRTTGADFTEAFF	NA	TRBV5-1	TRBD1	TRBJ1-1
TGTGCCAGTAAGCTAGACAGGGCAGATCAGCCCCAGCATTTT	CASKLDRADQPQHF	NA	TRBV19	TRBD1	TRBJ1-5
TGTGCCAGCAGCGGGGGAGGGTACACCGGGGAGCTGTTTTTT	CASSGGGYTGELFF	NA	TRBV9	TRBD2	TRBJ2-2
TGTGCCAGCAGCTTAGGGGCAGGGGCTACGGAGACCCAGTACTTC	CASSLGAGATETQYF	NA	TRBV7-8	NA	TRBJ2-5
TGTGCCAGCAGTTACGTATCCGCGTCCGAGCAGTACTTC	CASSYVSASEQYF	NA	TRBV6-5	NA	TRBJ2-7
TGCGCCAGCAGCTGGGACAGTTCTTCACCCCTCCACTTT	CASSWDSSSPLHF	once	TRBV5-1	TRBD1	TRBJ1-6
TGTGCCAGCAGGACAAACAAGAATTCACCCCTCCACTTT	CASRTNKNSPLHF	NA	TRBV6-5	NA	TRBJ1-6
TGTGCCAGCAGTCTATTAATGAACACTGAAGCTTTCTTT	CASSLLMNTEAFF	NA	TRBV12-3/TRBV12-4	NA	TRBJ1-1
TGTGCCAGTAGTGACACATACGAGCAGTACTTC	CASSDTYEQYF	NA	TRBV19	NA	TRBJ2-7
TGTGCCAGCAGCCAAGCGGGAGGGCGTGATAGAAACACCATATATTTT	CASSQAGGRDRNTIYF	NA	TRBV4-2	NA	TRBJ1-3
TGTGCCAGCAGCTTACGGGGGAACTATGGCTACACCTTC	CASSLRGNYGYTF	NA	TRBV11-2	NA	TRBJ1-2
TGTGCCAGCAGCGCCGACAGAAACAATGAGCAGTTCTTC	CASSADRNNEQFF	NA	TRBV21-1	NA	TRBJ2-1
TGTGCCAGCAGTCTAGTAACTAGGCACGCAGATACGCAGTATTTT	CASSLVTRHADTQYF	NA	TRBV6-6	NA	TRBJ2-3
TGTGCCAGCAGCTTAAGTTTCAGCTATGGCTACACCTTC	CASSLSFSYGYTF	NA	TRBV7-2	NA	TRBJ1-2
TGTGCCAGCAAGAGTGAGGCCGGGGAGCTGTTTTTT	CASKSEAGELFF	NA	TRBV14	NA	TRBJ2-2
TGTGCCAGCAGCGTAGTTGGACAGGGGGGCCATGGCTACACCTTC	CASSVVGQGGHGYTF	NA	TRBV9	TRBD1	TRBJ1-2
TGTGCCAGTGACCCTCCGGGACAGGGGGCGAGAGTAGCAATACGTCAAGAGACCCAGTACTTC	CASDPPGQGARVAIRQETQYF	NA	TRBV21-1	NA	TRBJ2-5